Sequencing of this T cell receptor (beta chain) was carried out in a study of blood T cells in healthy people across ages. The study, taken as a whole, reports: Age showed a roughly linear inverse relationship with TCR beta diversity per million T cells. There were more naive CD4+ cells and higher diversity in long-lived donors than in aged donors.

The sample holds a few counts of this clonotype. Its antigen is undetermined. V shed 3 bases and J 3 bases; nucleotides not matched to a gene: 9. The CDR3 consists of 16 residues. Germline CDR1 is MGHDK and CDR2 is SYGVNS. Sample-barcoded 5' priming and a J-beta primer mix drove a second PCR of 7 to 11 cycles. TCRdb itself ran the 5' RACE reads through MiXCR, one entry per CDR3 protein. The profile covers more than 1,400,000 distinct CDR3 sequences, with around 42% appearing a single time and around 8% taken by the ten largest. Sequenced input: blood. This receptor was taken from a young woman in good health. The chain is built from TRBV25-1 and TRBJ2-5; 8 nucleotides line up with TRBD2. CDR3: CASSDTQRGRKETQYF. The CDR3 DNA is TGTGCCAGCAGTGACACGCAGCGGGGGAGGAAAGAGACCCAGTACTTC.